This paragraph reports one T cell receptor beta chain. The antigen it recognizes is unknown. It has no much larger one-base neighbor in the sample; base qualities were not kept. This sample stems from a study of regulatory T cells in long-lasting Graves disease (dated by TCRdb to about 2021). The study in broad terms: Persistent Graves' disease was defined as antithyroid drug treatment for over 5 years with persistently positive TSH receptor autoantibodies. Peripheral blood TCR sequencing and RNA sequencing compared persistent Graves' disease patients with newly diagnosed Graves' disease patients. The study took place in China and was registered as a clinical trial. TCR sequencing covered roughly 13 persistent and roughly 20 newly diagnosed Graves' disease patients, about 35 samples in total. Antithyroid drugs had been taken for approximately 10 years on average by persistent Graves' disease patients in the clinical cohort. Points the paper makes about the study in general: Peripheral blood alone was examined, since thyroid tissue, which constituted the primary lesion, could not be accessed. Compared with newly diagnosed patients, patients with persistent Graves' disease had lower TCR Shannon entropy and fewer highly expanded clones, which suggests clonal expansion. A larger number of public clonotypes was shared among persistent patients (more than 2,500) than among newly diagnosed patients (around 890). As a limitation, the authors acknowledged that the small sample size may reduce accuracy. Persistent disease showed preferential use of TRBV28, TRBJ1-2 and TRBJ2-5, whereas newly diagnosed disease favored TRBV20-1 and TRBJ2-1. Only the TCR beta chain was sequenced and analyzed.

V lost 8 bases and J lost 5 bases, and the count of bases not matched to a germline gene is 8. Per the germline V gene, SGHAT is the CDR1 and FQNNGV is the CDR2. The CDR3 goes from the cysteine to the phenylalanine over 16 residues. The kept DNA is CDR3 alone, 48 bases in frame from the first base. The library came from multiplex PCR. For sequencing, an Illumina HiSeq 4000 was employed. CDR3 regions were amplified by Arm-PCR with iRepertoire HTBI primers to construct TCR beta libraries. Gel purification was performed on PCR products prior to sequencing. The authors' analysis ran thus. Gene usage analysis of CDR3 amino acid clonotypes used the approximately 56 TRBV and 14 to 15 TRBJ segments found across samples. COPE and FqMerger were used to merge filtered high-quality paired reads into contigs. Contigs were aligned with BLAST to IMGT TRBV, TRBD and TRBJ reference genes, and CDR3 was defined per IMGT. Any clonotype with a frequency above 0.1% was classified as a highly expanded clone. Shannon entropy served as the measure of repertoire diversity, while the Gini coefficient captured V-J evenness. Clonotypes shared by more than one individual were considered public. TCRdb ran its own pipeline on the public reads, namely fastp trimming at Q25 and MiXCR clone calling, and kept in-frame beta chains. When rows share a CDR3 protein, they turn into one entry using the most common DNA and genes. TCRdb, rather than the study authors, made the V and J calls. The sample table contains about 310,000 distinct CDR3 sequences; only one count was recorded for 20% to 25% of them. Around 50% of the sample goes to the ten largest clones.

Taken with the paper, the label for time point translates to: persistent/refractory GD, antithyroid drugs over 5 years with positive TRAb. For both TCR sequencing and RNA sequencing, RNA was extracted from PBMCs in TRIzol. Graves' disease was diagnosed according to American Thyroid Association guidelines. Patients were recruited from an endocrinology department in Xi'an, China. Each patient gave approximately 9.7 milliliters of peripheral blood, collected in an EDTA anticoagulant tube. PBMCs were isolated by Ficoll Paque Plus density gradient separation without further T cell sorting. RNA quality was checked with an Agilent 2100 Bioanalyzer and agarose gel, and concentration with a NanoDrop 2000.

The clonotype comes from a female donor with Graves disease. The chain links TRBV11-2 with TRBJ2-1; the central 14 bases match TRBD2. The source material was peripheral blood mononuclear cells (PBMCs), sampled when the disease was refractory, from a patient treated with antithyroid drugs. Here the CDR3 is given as CASRGLAGEGHNEQFF. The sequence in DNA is TGTGCCAGCCGGGGACTAGCGGGAGAGGGTCACAATGAGCAGTTCTTC.